This T cell receptor beta chain originates from a study of T-cell memory formation after mild COVID-19. General study results and limits: Several responding clones turned up in pre-infection memory, indicating that cross-reactive memory may have taken part.

The germline V gene has CDR1 SGHTA and CDR2 FQGTGA. With 1 base clipped from V and 6 bases from J, the junction kept 5 bases outside the gene matches. The CDR3 consists of 15 residues. MiXCR, applied by TCRdb to the 5' RACE reads, yields one record per CDR3 protein. In the table there are 210,000 or so distinct CDR3 sequences, approximately 16% of which are singletons. A remark on this clonotype: The antigen is unknown.

The rearrangement uses TRBV7-3 and TRBJ2-3, with 9 bases that match TRBD2. This sequence originates from an adult woman who had mild COVID-19 (a few samples of this study predate the infection). Cell type and time point are not known. Sequencing input: PBMCs or a T cell subset sorted from them (not recorded which). CDR3 sequence (DNA): TGTGCCAGCAGCTTAAACGCCCTAGCGGGGGATACGCAGTATTTT. The encoded protein is CASSLNALAGDTQYF.